This entry lists 12 T cell receptor beta chains sequenced from one sample in a study of cytomegalovirus exposure and HLA in healthy donors. PCR amplification relied on 60 Vbeta primers (plus 13 Jbeta primers). Using immunoSEQ multiplex PCR, the repertoire was profiled, and TCRdb retains in-frame clones only, with some absent. The table has approximately 110,000 clones, roughly 80% seen once. The specimen was PBMCs. These receptors originate from a female donor in good health and CMV-seropositive.

The V and J genes are TRBV4-2 and TRBJ2-7, with TRBD2 matching over 7 bases. The CDR3 covers 18 residues. V trimming: 0 bases; J trimming: 0 bases; junction bases outside the gene matches: 11. Per germline, CDR1 LGHNA and CDR2 YNFKEQ. CDR3 DNA sequence: TGTGCCAGCAGCCAAGACAGGAGGGCGGGGGAGAACTCCTACGAGCAGTACTTC. Its translation is CASSQDRRAGENSYEQYF.

The J gene is TRBJ1-1, the V gene TRBV11-1; a possible D gene is TRBD1 (5 bases). Trimming took 5 bases from V and 2 from J, leaving 15 bases between them. The CDR3 extends over 15 amino acids. Germline lookup yields CDR1 SGHAT and CDR2 FQDESV (reference sequence). This CDR3 is CASSPIDRSNTEAFF. As DNA, the CDR3 is TGTGCCAGCAGCCCGATCGACAGAAGTAACACTGAAGCTTTCTTT.

This clone was observed a handful of times. The genes are TRBV9 and TRBJ1-2; 10 nucleotides line up with TRBD1. V lost 3 bases to trimming and J lost 4 bases; unmatched junction nucleotides: 18. This CDR3 is built from 19 residues. Germline CDR1 reads SGDLS; CDR2 reads YYNGEE. CDR3 nucleotides: TGTGCCAGCAGCGGGGGCGGCCCGGACGGGGACAGGGGTAGCTATGGCTACACCTTC. Amino acid sequence: CASSGGGPDGDRGSYGYTF.

The chain is built from TRBV7-9 and TRBJ2-2; perhaps TRBD2 as D (6 bases). Trimming removed 2 bases from V and 5 bases from J, with 15 bases in between. Per germline, CDR1 SEHNR and CDR2 FQNEAQ (reference sequence). The CDR3 contains 16 residues. The CDR3, as DNA: TGTGCCAGCAGCTTATTGGGGGGTGTTCGGACCGGGGAGCTGTTTTTT. Translating it yields CASSLLGGVRTGELFF.

The chain links TRBV19 to TRBJ2-3, with 7 bases that match TRBD1. Per germline, CDR1 LNHDA and CDR2 SQIVND (reference sequence). The CDR3 is made up of 15 amino acids. V lost 5 bases and J lost 3; bases outside the gene matches: 8. Here the CDR3 DNA reads TGTGCCAGTAGTTCCGACAGGGTGAGAACAGATACGCAGTATTTT. Amino acid sequence: CASSSDRVRTDTQYF. Full variable domain (outside the CDR3, taken from reference TRBV19 and TRBJ2-3): DGGITQSPKYLFRKEGQNVTLSCEQNLNHDAMYWYRQDPGQGLRLIYYSQIVNDFQKGDIAEGYSVSREKKESFPLTVTSAQKNPTAFYLCASSSDRVRTDTQYFGPGTRLTVL.

The chain uses TRBV18 and TRBJ1-1; a weak D match, TRBD1 (5 bases). CDR1 and CDR2 (germline): KGHSH, LQKENI. CDR3 length equals 13 residues. With 3 bases removed from V and 4 bases from J, the gap between germline ends came to 9 bases. The CDR3: CASSPQGVTEAFF. The CDR3 region has the DNA TGTGCCAGCTCACCCCAAGGGGTCACTGAAGCTTTCTTT.

CDR3 nucleotide sequence: TGTGCCACCAGCAGAGATAAGATAGGACACTTTAATGAAAAACTGTTTTTT. Protein sequence: CATSRDKIGHFNEKLFF. This chain joins TRBV15 and TRBJ1-4; TRBD1 might be the D (5 bases). Germline CDR1 reads LNHNV; CDR2 reads YYDKDF (reference sequence). The CDR3 spans 17 residues. With 0 bases removed from V and 4 bases from J, the gap between germline ends came to 15 bases.

The V gene is TRBV7-9, the J gene TRBJ1-2; TRBD1 might be the D (5 bases). Trimming removed 2 bases at V and 8 bases at J, with 15 bases between. CDR1 and CDR2 from the germline V gene are SEHNR and FQNEAQ (reference sequence). CDR3 length: 14 residues. The CDR3 nucleotides read TGTGCCAGCAGCTTACTGGCAGGGCAAGGGGGCTACACCTTC. Translation: CASSLLAGQGGYTF.

The rearrangement uses TRBV29-1 and TRBJ2-3; 8 bases fit TRBD2. The germline CDR1 and CDR2 sequences are SQVTM and ANQGSEA. V dropped 4 bases and J dropped 2; count of bases not matched to a gene: 8. The CDR3 covers 15 residues. The CDR3 DNA follows: TGCAGCGTTGGGACGGGAGGGCCGGACACAGATACGCAGTATTTT. This translates into CSVGTGGPDTDTQYF.

The V and J genes are TRBV7-2 and TRBJ1-5, with 8 bases fitting TRBD1. Germline V CDR1 and CDR2: SGHTA, FQGNSA. With 6 bases clipped from V and 3 bases from J, the junction kept 7 bases outside the gene matches. The CDR3 runs to 15 residues. For the CDR3, the DNA is TGTGCCAGCAGACTCCACAGGGGGGTCAATCAGCCCCAGCATTTT. As protein: CASRLHRGVNQPQHF.

This clone was seen a few times. The chain links TRBV7-3 to TRBJ2-3, with 10 nucleotides matching TRBD2. J was trimmed by 1 base and V by 1 base; bases with no gene match: 8. The germline gives CDR1 SGHTA, CDR2 FQGTGA. CDR3 length: 18 amino acids. CDR3 protein: CASSLKAGGPGGTDTQYF. The CDR3 nucleotides read TGTGCCAGCAGCTTAAAAGCGGGGGGGCCGGGGGGCACAGATACGCAGTATTTT. Based on the CDR3 plus reference TRBV7-3 and TRBJ2-3, the full variable domain is GAGVSQTPSNKVTEKGKYVELRCDPISGHTALYWYRQSLGQGPEFLIYFQGTGAADDSGLPNDRFFAVRPEGSVSTLKIQRTERGDSAVYLCASSLKAGGPGGTDTQYFGPGTRLTVL.

A note on this clone: The junction departs from germline at one end; a sequencing error may be responsible. The chain has TRBV7-7 and TRBJ2-7; D remains unclear. Germline CDR1 is SSHAT and CDR2 is FNYEAQ (reference sequence). This CDR3 contains 14 residues. The CDR3 DNA is TGTGCTAGCAGCCCCCTCCGGAGCTCCTACGAGCAGTACTTC. It specifies CASSPLRSSYEQYF.